This passage covers 23 T cell receptor beta chains from one sample sequenced in a study of control samples from healthy donors and cancer patients. TCRdb keeps only in-frame clones here, not all; method: immunoSEQ multiplex PCR. The sample includes tens of thousands of clones, about nine tenths of them seen just once. Sequencing was carried out using PBMCs. These receptors came from a middle-aged man with lung cancer.

The chain links TRBV19 to TRBJ1-1; TRBD1 matches 7 bases. With V trimmed by 4 bases and J by 5 bases, 4 bases remained unmatched. CDR3 length equals 13 residues. The germline V gene has CDR1 LNHDA and CDR2 SQIVND (reference sequence). The CDR3 region is CASSKQGKTEAFF. CDR3 coding DNA: TGTGCCAGTAGTAAACAGGGGAAGACTGAAGCTTTCTTT.

The rearrangement joins TRBV2 to TRBJ1-1, with 9 bases lining up with TRBD1. Looked up from germline, CDR1 is SNHLY and CDR2 is FYNNEI. After removal of 6 bases from V and 1 base from J, the junction contained 3 bases not matched to a gene. There are 14 residues in the CDR3. CDR3 coding DNA: TGTGCCAGCAGAGGGACAGGGAGGAACACTGAAGCTTTCTTT. The encoded protein is CASRGTGRNTEAFF.

This clone was found once. The CDR3 region has the DNA TGTGCCAGCAGCTTAGCCCGAAATGAAAAACTGTTTTTT. This gives the protein CASSLARNEKLFF. This chain links TRBV7-2 with TRBJ1-4; D is ambiguous. Germline assignment: CDR1 SGHTA and CDR2 FQGNSA. Trimming took 0 bases from V and 5 from J, leaving 4 bases between them. This CDR3 is built from 13 residues.

This clone has a single count. The rearrangement uses TRBV6-6 and TRBJ2-5, with a tentative D call TRBD1 (6 bases). CDR1 and CDR2 (germline): MNHNY, SVGAGI (reference sequence). The CDR3 loop spans 14 amino acids. Trimming removed 4 bases at V and 2 bases at J, with 11 bases between. The chain's CDR3 is CASSWIGQQETQYF. CDR3 nucleotide sequence: TGTGCCAGCAGTTGGATAGGACAGCAAGAGACCCAGTACTTC.

This chain uses TRBV19 with TRBJ2-2; D is unclear. Germline CDR1 is LNHDA and CDR2 is SQIVND (reference sequence). The CDR3 runs 14 residues. V lost 3 bases and J 4 bases, leaving 9 bases between the germline ends. CDR3 protein: CASSIWGSTGELFF. The CDR3 coding sequence is TGTGCCAGTAGTATTTGGGGATCCACCGGGGAGCTGTTTTTT.

In its sample, this clone was seen once. The chain has TRBV6-1 and TRBJ1-3; 10 bases map to TRBD1. With 6 bases clipped from V and 6 bases from J, the junction kept 5 bases outside the gene matches. The CDR3 contains 14 residues. The germline V gene encodes CDR1 MNHNS and CDR2 SASEGT. The CDR3 DNA reads as TGTGCCAGCAGACTGACAGGGGGCTTAAACACCATATATTTT. Protein product: CASRLTGGLNTIYF.

The chain carries TRBV18 and TRBJ1-2; D is ambiguous. The CDR3 extends over 13 amino acids. V dropped 6 bases and J dropped 2 bases, with 10 bases sitting between them. Looked up from germline, CDR1 is KGHSH and CDR2 is LQKENI. The CDR3 region is CASSPDNNYGYTF. CDR3 coding DNA: TGTGCCAGCTCGCCAGACAACAACTATGGCTACACCTTC.

The chain couples TRBV29-1 to TRBJ1-1, with 7 positions matching TRBD1. The CDR3 sequence is 12 residues long. V shed 7 bases, J shed 1 base, and the junction held 3 bases outside the gene matches. Germline CDR1 SQVTM, CDR2 ANQGSEA. CDR3 sequence: CSGGQSNTEAFF. The CDR3, as DNA: TGCAGCGGGGGACAGTCGAACACTGAAGCTTTCTTT.

The chain has TRBV7-9 and TRBJ2-2, with TRBD1 identical over 10 bases. Germline-derived CDR1 and CDR2 are SEHNR and FQNEAQ (reference sequence). The length of the CDR3 is 16 residues. The V gene end was trimmed by 6 bases and the J gene end by 6 bases; junction bases not matched to a gene: 10. CDR3 in amino acids: CASRPLRTGGPGELFF. CDR3 DNA: TGTGCCAGCAGGCCACTCCGGACAGGGGGTCCCGGGGAGCTGTTTTTT. The whole variable domain, filled in from reference TRBV7-9 and TRBJ2-2, reads DTGVSQNPRHKITKRGQNVTFRCDPISEHNRLYWYRQTLGQGPEFLTYFQNEAQLEKSRLLSDRFSAERPKGSFSTLEIQRTEQGDSAMYLCASRPLRTGGPGELFFGEGSRLTVL.

This clone has just a few counts. The chain recombines TRBV4-1 with TRBJ1-5; D unresolved. V was cut by 2 bases and J by 2 bases, with 16 bases left in between. CDR1 and CDR2 (germline): MGHRA, YSYEKL. CDR3 length equals 17 residues. CDR3 in DNA: TGCGCCAGCAGCCAAATCCTGGGAGGGTTTGGCAATCAGCCCCAGCATTTT. Translated, it gives CASSQILGGFGNQPQHF.

The rearrangement uses TRBV5-1 and TRBJ2-2, with D uncertain. Between the trimmed V and J ends, which lost 2 bases and 6 bases, there was a span of 14 bases. Germline V lookup: CDR1 SGHRS, CDR2 YFSETQ. This CDR3 has 15 amino acids. Here the CDR3 reads CASSFGGSDAGELFF. The CDR3 nucleotides read TGCGCCAGCAGCTTCGGCGGATCGGACGCCGGGGAGCTGTTTTTT.

The V gene is TRBV7-8, the J gene TRBJ2-7; TRBD2 might be the D (5 bases). The germline V gene encodes CDR1 SGHVS and CDR2 FQNEAQ. This CDR3 is built from 15 residues. Trimming pared 1 base from V and 2 bases from J, leaving 12 bases between. CDR3 nucleotide sequence: TGTGCCAGCAGCTTAGAGGCGGGCGCAACCTACGAGCAGTACTTC. It is translated as CASSLEAGATYEQYF. The variable domain in full, with the rest retrieved from reference TRBV7-8 and TRBJ2-7, is GAGVSQSPRYKVAKRGQDVALRCDPISGHVSLFWYQQALGQGPEFLTYFQNEAQLDKSGLPSDRFFAERPEGSVSTLKIQRTQQEDSAVYLCASSLEAGATYEQYFGPGTRLTVT.

The J gene is TRBJ2-3, the V gene TRBV6-5; 7 nucleotides match TRBD2. With 6 bases clipped from V and 1 base from J, the junction kept 1 base outside the gene matches. In germline, CDR1 is MNHEY, CDR2 SVGAGI. The CDR3 is 13 residues long. CDR3 protein: CASRSGGTDTQYF. The DNA for the CDR3 is TGTGCCAGCAGGAGCGGGGGCACAGATACGCAGTATTTT.

V usage is TRBV24-1 and J usage is TRBJ2-3; 7 nucleotides align to TRBD1. Germline-derived CDR1 and CDR2 are KGHDR and SFDVKD. The ends lost 4 bases at V and 2 bases at J; junction bases unmatched: 8. The CDR3 spans 16 residues. The CDR3 region is CATSDSDRASTDTQYF. CDR3 DNA: TGTGCCACCAGTGACTCTGACAGGGCCTCCACAGATACGCAGTATTTT.

The V and J genes are TRBV6-6 and TRBJ2-2, with 11 nucleotides matching TRBD1. This CDR3 spans 15 amino acids. V lost 5 bases and J lost 7; bases outside the gene matches: 6. Germline V gene data show CDR1 as MNHNY and CDR2 as SVGAGI (reference sequence). DNA for the CDR3: TGTGCCAGCAGTCGAGGGACAGGGGGAATCGGGGAGCTGTTTTTT. Residues: CASSRGTGGIGELFF.

This chain uses TRBV18 with TRBJ1-6, with 8 bases identical to TRBD1. Per the germline V gene, CDR1 is KGHSH and CDR2 is LQKENI. Trimming took 8 bases from V and 6 from J; bases not matched to a gene: 3. The CDR3 has 13 residues. CDR3 nucleotides: TGTGCCAGCCGACAGGGGAGTAATTCACCCCTCCACTTT. It encodes CASRQGSNSPLHF.

The chain uses TRBV18 and TRBJ2-7; D gene ambiguous. Germline V lookup: CDR1 KGHSH, CDR2 LQKENI. The CDR3 spans 15 residues. Trimming took off 3 bases at V and 0 bases at J, with 12 bases between the two ends. The CDR3 nucleotides are TGTGCCAGCTCACCCTATTATCAAAGCTCCTACGAGCAGTACTTC. Protein product: CASSPYYQSSYEQYF.

V usage is TRBV15 and J usage is TRBJ2-6; D uncertain. The CDR3 contains 16 residues. Germline V lookup: CDR1 LNHNV, CDR2 YYDKDF (reference sequence). The V gene lost 1 base and the J gene lost 0 bases, with 7 bases spanning the gap. The CDR3 coding sequence is TGTGCCACCAGCAGAGGGGGTGACTCTGGGGCCAACGTCCTGACTTTC. Its translation: CATSRGGDSGANVLTF.

V is TRBV7-3 and J is TRBJ1-2; 7 bases map to TRBD1. The CDR3 covers 13 residues. Germline CDR1 reads SGHTA; CDR2 reads FQGTGA. V lost 3 bases, J lost 4 bases, and 2 bases stayed unmatched. This CDR3 reads CASSFQGGYGYTF. In DNA form, the CDR3 reads TGTGCCAGCAGCTTTCAGGGGGGCTATGGCTACACCTTC.

The V call is TRBV6-2 or TRBV6-3, the J call TRBJ2-7; 10 bases map to TRBD1. The CDR3 extends over 14 amino acids. The ends lost 6 bases at V and 9 bases at J; junction bases unmatched: 11. CDR1 and CDR2 from the germline V gene are MNHEY and SVGEGT. CDR3 in DNA: TGTGCCAGCAGCCGGGACAGGGGTTTACGATCGCAGTACTTC. Amino acid sequence: CASSRDRGLRSQYF.

The CDR3 DNA reads as TGCAGTGCTAGTAGGAGCAATCAGCCCCAGCATTTT. It yields the protein CSASRSNQPQHF. The rearrangement links TRBV20-1 to TRBJ1-5; D ambiguous. Germline CDR1 reads DFQATT; CDR2 reads SNEGSKA (reference sequence). The ends were cut back, 3 bases at V and 1 base at J, with 4 bases in the middle. The CDR3 consists of 12 residues.

The chain recombines TRBV28 with TRBJ1-2; tentatively, D is TRBD1 (6 bases). The CDR3 contains 13 residues. The ends were cut back, 11 bases at V and 1 base at J, with 14 bases in the middle. The germline gives CDR1 MDHEN, CDR2 SYDVKM. The CDR3 reads CAYRDNFNYGYTF. CDR3 in DNA: TGTGCCTATAGGGACAACTTTAACTATGGCTACACCTTC.

The rearrangement uses TRBV30 and TRBJ1-1; 7 bases map to TRBD1. Germline trimming cut 2 bases from V and 5 bases from J; bases unmatched to any gene: 5. CDR1 GTSNPN and CDR2 SVGIG come from the germline V gene (reference sequence). The CDR3 extends over 13 amino acids. CDR3 DNA: TGTGCCTGGAGTAGGGGGCGAGATACTGAAGCTTTCTTT. Protein: CAWSRGRDTEAFF.